The T cell receptor (beta chain) described here comes from a study of blood T cell repertoires in COVID-19. The method was immunoSEQ multiplex PCR; TCRdb's version includes in-frame clones alone and lacks a portion of them. The table lists around 200,000 clones, about 90% of them singletons. The CDR3 sequence is 15 residues long. CDR1 is SGDLS and CDR2 is YYNGEE in the germline V gene. V lost 7 bases and J lost 7; bases outside the gene matches: 11. The source is a man in his forties with active or convalescent COVID-19. The sample comprised peripheral blood. The gene calls are TRBV9 and TRBJ2-1, with 10 bases that match TRBD1. CDR3 in DNA: TGTGCCAGCTGCGACCCGGGACAGGGGTGTAATGAGCAGTTCTTC. Translating it yields CASCDPGQGCNEQFF.